Below, 3 T cell receptor beta chains from the same sample are listed, as sequenced in a study of blood T cells in healthy people across ages (dated by TCRdb to about 2015). Libraries were prepared through 5' RACE. Sequencing used an Illumina HiSeq 2500. A second PCR of about 6 to 11 cycles was performed with a sample-barcoded 5' primer and a J-beta primer mix. TCRdb redid the processing of the public reads, applying fastp at Q25 and MiXCR, and retained in-frame beta chains. Merged by CDR3 protein, the rows form single entries marked with the most common genes and DNA. A total of about 2 million distinct CDR3 sequences appear in this sample, around half of them only once. Roughly 2.1% of the sample is taken by the ten largest. Material: blood. Receptors were obtained from a middle-aged woman in good health.

The sample holds a few counts of this clonotype. The J gene is TRBJ2-7, the V gene TRBV5-1, with unresolved D. Germline V gene lookup returns CDR1 SGHRS and CDR2 YFSETQ. The CDR3 is 15 amino acids. Deletions cut 0 bases from V and 2 bases from J, with 12 bases between. CDR3 residues: CASSLGDNSPYEQYF. CDR3 coding DNA: TGCGCCAGCAGCTTGGGCGACAACTCACCCTACGAGCAGTACTTC. Together with reference TRBV5-1 and TRBJ2-7, the CDR3 gives the full variable domain: KAGVTQTPRYLIKTRGQQVTLSCSPISGHRSVSWYQQTPGQGLQFLFEYFSETQRNKGNFPGRFSGRQFSNSRSEMNVSTLELGDSALYLCASSLGDNSPYEQYFGPGTRLTVT.

Only a few counts were recorded for this clonotype. This chain links TRBV7-2 with TRBJ2-3, with TRBD2 as a possible D gene (6 bases). V was shortened by 3 bases and J by 6 bases, with 16 bases between the two germline ends. Germline V gives CDR1 SGHTA, CDR2 FQGNSA. CDR3 length: 15 residues. The CDR3 spells CASSFRRGIADTQYF. CDR3 bases: TGTGCCAGCAGCTTTAGGAGGGGAATAGCGGATACGCAGTATTTT.

V gene TRBV7-3 combines with J gene TRBJ2-1; 9 positions agree with TRBD2. This CDR3 has 17 residues. Germline V gene data show CDR1 as SGHTA and CDR2 as FQGTGA. J lost 7 bases, V lost 0 bases, and 10 bases had no gene match. The CDR3 here is CASSLTGLAPWGNEQFF. Written as DNA, the CDR3 is TGTGCCAGCAGCTTAACGGGACTAGCCCCTTGGGGGAATGAGCAGTTCTTC.